Listed here are 5 T cell receptor beta chains from one sample, sequenced in a study of cytomegalovirus exposure and HLA in healthy donors (dated by TCRdb to the late 2010s). The library relied on the immunoSEQ multiplex PCR assay. The multiplex PCR relied on a mix of 60 forward primers for TCR Vbeta segments and 13 reverse primers for TCR Jbeta segments. TCRdb holds this immuneACCESS table with in-frame rearrangements only. Some clones are missing; in checked studies, unresolved V genes explain under half, and the rest has no known cause. Across this sample there are 97,000 or so clones, with less than 90% seen only once. Jointly, the top ten make up 2.6% of the sample. Sequencing was performed on PBMCs. The receptors were gathered from a man aged 35-49 years in good health and CMV-seronegative.

This rearrangement joins TRBV6-5 to TRBJ2-7, with D possibly matching TRBD1 (5 bases). This CDR3 is built from 13 residues. Trimming cost V 7 bases and J 5 bases, with 15 bases left between them. Germline V gene data show CDR1 as MNHEY and CDR2 as SVGAGI. The CDR3 DNA reads TGTGCCAGCAAGCCAGGGCCCTTCGACGAGCAGTACTTC. Its translation: CASKPGPFDEQYF.

V usage is TRBV2 and J usage is TRBJ2-7; 11 bases line up with TRBD2. Germline CDR1 is SNHLY and CDR2 is FYNNEI. The CDR3 consists of 13 residues. Germline trimming cut 4 bases from V and 7 bases from J; bases unmatched to any gene: 3. The CDR3 nucleotides read TGTGCCAGCAGTGGGCTAGCGGGGGGTGAGCAGTACTTC. This gives the protein CASSGLAGGEQYF.

J is TRBJ1-5 and V is TRBV2; 7 bases agree with TRBD1. The V gene's germline CDR1 is SNHLY and CDR2 FYNNEI. The CDR3 sequence is 15 residues long. The V gene end was trimmed by 7 bases and the J gene end by 2 bases; junction bases not matched to a gene: 8. The CDR3 region has the DNA TGTGCCAGCAAGAACAGGGGAATGGGCAATCAGCCCCAGCATTTT. It encodes CASKNRGMGNQPQHF.

The V and J genes are TRBV7-2 and TRBJ2-5; D possibly corresponds to TRBD1 (5 bases). The end of the DNA fits TRBJ2-7 better, so the J call may be wrong. CDR1 is SGHTA, CDR2 FQGNSA, per germline. The CDR3 covers 14 residues. The CDR3 loop is CASSPAGYSYEQYF. The CDR3 DNA follows: TGTGCCAGCAGCCCAGCAGGGTACTCCTACGAGCAGTACTTC.

This chain joins TRBV18 and TRBJ1-4, with D possibly matching TRBD1 (5 bases). With 2 bases removed from V and 3 bases from J, the gap between germline ends came to 10 bases. This CDR3 is built from 15 residues. CDR1 is KGHSH and CDR2 is LQKENI in the germline V gene. CDR3: CASSPSGDANEKLFF. The CDR3 DNA reads TGTGCCAGCTCACCAAGCGGGGACGCTAATGAAAAACTGTTTTTT.